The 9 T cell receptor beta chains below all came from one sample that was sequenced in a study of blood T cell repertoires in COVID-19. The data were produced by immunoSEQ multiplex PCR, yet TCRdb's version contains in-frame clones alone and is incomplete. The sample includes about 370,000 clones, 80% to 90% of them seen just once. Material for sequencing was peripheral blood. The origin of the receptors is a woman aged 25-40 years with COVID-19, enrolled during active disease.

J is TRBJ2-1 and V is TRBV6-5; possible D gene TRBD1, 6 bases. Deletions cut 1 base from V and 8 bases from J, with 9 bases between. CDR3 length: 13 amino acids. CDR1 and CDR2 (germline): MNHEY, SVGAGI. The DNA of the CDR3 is TGTGCCAGCAGTTACTTACAGGGCTATGAGCAGTTCTTC. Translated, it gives CASSYLQGYEQFF.

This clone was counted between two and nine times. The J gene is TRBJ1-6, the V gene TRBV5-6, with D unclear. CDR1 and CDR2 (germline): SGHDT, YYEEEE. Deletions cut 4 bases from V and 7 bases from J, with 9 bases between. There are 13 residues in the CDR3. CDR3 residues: CASSVLQNSPLHF. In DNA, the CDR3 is TGTGCCAGCAGCGTGTTACAGAATTCACCCCTCCACTTT.

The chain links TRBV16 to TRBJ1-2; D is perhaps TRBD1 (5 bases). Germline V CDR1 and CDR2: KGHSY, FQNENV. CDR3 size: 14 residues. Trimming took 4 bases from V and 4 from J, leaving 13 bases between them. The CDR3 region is CASSPGGGSYGYTF. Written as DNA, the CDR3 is TGTGCCAGCAGCCCAGGCGGGGGAAGCTATGGCTACACCTTC.

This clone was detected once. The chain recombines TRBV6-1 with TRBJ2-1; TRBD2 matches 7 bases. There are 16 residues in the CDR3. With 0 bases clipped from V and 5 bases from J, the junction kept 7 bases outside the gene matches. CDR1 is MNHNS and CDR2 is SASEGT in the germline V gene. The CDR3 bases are TGTGCCAGCAGTGAAGCGCGAGCGGGAAGCAACAATGAGCAGTTCTTC. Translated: CASSEARAGSNNEQFF.

CDR3 loop: CATSRDIGLGGSLKYNSPLHF. The CDR3 DNA reads as TGTGCCACCAGCAGAGATATCGGTTTGGGGGGATCACTAAAATATAATTCACCCCTCCACTTT. The rearrangement links TRBV15 to TRBJ1-6; possibly TRBD1 for D (5 bases). Germline-derived CDR1 and CDR2 are LNHNV and YYDKDF (reference sequence). Trimming shortened V by 0 bases and J by 4 bases, and 25 bases separated the two germline ends. The CDR3 totals 21 residues.

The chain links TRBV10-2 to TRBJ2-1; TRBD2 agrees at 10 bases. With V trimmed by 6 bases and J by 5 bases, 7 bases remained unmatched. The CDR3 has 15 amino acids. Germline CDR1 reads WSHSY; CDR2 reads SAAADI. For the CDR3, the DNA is TGCGCCAGCAGACTCAGCGGGAGGGCGGACAATGAGCAGTTCTTC. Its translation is CASRLSGRADNEQFF.

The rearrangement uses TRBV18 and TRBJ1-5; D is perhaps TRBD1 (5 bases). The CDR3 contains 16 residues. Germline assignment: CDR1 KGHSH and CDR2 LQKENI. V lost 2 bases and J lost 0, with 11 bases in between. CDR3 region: CASSPTGVYSNQPQHF. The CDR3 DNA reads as TGTGCCAGCTCACCAACAGGAGTTTATAGCAATCAGCCCCAGCATTTT. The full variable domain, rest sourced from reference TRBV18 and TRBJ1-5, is NAGVMQNPRHLVRRRGQEARLRCSPMKGHSHVYWYRQLPEEGLKFMVYLQKENIIDESGMPKERFSAEFPKEGPSILRIQQVVRGDSAAYFCASSPTGVYSNQPQHFGDGTRLSIL.

CDR3 region: CSGKPYEQYF. The CDR3 nucleotides read TGCAGTGGCAAGCCCTACGAGCAGTACTTC. V is TRBV20-1 and J is TRBJ2-7; D is unclear. This CDR3 spans 10 amino acids. Looked up from germline, CDR1 is DFQATT and CDR2 is SNEGSKA (reference sequence). V was shortened by 7 bases and J by 2 bases, with 6 bases between the two germline ends.

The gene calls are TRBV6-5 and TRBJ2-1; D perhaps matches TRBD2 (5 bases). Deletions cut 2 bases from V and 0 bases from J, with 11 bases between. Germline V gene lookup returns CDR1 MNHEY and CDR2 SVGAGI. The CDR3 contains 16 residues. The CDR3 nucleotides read TGTGCCAGCAGTTACCGCGGGCCAAGCTCCTACAATGAGCAGTTCTTC. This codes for CASSYRGPSSYNEQFF.